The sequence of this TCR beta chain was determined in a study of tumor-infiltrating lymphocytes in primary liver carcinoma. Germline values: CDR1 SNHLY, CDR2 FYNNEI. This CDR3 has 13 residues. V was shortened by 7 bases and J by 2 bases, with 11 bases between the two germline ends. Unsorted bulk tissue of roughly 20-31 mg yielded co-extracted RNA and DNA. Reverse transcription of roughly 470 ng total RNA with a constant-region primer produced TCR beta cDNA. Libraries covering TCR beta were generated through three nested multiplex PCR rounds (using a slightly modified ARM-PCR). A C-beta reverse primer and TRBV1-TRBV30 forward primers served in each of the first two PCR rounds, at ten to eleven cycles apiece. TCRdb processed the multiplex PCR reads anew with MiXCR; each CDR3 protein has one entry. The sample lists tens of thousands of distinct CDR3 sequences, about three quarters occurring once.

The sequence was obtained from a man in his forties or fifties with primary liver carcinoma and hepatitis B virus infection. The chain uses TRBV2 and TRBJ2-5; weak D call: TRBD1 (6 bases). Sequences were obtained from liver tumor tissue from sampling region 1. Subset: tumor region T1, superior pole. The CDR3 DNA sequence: TGTGCCAGCAATTGGGACAAACAAGAGACCCAGTACTTC. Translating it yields CASNWDKQETQYF.